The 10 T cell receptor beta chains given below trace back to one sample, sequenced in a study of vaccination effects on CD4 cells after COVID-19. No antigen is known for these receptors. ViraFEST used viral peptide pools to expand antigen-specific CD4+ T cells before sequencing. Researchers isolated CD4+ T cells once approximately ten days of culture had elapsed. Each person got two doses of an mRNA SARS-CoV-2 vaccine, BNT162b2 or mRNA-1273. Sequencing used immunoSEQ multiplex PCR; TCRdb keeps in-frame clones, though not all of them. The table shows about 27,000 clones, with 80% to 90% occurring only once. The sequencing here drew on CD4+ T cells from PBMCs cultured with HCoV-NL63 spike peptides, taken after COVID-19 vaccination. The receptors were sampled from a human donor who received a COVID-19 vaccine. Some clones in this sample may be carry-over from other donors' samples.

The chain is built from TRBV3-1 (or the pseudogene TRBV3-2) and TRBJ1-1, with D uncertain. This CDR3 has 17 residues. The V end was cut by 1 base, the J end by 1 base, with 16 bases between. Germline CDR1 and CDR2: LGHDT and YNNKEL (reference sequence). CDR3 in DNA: TGTGCCAGCAGCCAAGCACACACGCATCCCAGGAACACTGAAGCTTTCTTT. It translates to CASSQAHTHPRNTEAFF.

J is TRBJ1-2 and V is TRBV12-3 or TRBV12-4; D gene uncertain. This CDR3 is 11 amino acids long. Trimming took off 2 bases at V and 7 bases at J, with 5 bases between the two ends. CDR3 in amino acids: CASSLLGGYTF. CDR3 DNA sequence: TGTGCCAGCAGTTTACTTGGTGGCTACACCTTC.

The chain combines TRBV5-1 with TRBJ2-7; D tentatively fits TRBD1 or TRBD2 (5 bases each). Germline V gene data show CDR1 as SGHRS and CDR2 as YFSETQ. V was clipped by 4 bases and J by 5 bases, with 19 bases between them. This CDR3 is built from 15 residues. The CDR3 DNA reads TGCGCCAGCAGCAGGGACGTGACACGGCTCAACGAGCAGTACGTC. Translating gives CASSRDVTRLNEQYV.

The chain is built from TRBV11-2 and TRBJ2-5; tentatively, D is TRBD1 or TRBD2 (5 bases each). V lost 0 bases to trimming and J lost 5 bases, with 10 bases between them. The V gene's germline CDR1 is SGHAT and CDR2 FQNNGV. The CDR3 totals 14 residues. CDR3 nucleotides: TGTGCCAGCAGCTTAGAGGGCAGGGAGGAGACCCAGTACTTC. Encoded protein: CASSLEGREETQYF.

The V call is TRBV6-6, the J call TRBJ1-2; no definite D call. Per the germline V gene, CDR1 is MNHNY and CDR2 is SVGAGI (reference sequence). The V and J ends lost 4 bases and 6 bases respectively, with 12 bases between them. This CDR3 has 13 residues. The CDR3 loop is CASSFGGRDGYTF. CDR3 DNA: TGTGCCAGCAGTTTCGGTGGACGGGATGGCTACACCTTC.

The CDR3 sequence is CASTLFGGGQETQYF. CDR3 in DNA: TGTGCCAGCACCCTCTTTGGGGGAGGCCAAGAGACCCAGTACTTC. This chain links TRBV6-6 with TRBJ2-5, with TRBD2 as a possible D gene (6 bases). The CDR3 extends over 15 amino acids. V dropped 7 bases and J dropped 1 base, with 16 bases sitting between them. Germline values: CDR1 MNHNY, CDR2 SVGAGI (reference sequence).

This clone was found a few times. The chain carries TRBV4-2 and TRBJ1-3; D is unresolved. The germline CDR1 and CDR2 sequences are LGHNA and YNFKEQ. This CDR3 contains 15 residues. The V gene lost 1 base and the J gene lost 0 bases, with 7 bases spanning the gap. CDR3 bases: TGTGCCAGCAGCCAAGTACAGTTCTCTGGAAACACCATATATTTT. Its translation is CASSQVQFSGNTIYF.

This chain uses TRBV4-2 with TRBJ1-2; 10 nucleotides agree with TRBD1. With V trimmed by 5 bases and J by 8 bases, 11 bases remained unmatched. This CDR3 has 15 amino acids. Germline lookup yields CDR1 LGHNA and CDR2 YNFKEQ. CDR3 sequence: CASSGVSGTGEGYTF. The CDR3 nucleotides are TGTGCCAGCAGCGGAGTATCCGGGACAGGGGAAGGCTACACCTTC.

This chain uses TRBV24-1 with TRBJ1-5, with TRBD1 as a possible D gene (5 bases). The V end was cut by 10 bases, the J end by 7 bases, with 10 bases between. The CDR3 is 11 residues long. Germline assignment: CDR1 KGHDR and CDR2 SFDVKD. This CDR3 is CATGVDQPQHF. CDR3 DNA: TGTGCCACAGGGGTCGACCAGCCCCAGCATTTT.

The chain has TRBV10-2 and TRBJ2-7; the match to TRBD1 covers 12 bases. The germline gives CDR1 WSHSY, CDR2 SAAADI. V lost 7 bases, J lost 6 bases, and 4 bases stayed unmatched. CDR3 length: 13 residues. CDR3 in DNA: TGCGCCAGCAAGGGGACAGGGGGCGGCGAGCAGTACGTC. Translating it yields CASKGTGGGEQYV.